One T cell receptor (beta chain) is described in this entry. Its antigen has not been determined. Per-base qualities were not stored, and no clone one base away is much larger. The TCR beta CDR3 regions were amplified from the RNA transcripts. The TCR CDR3 was subjected to a first round of RT-PCR using the HTBI primer set and the Qiagen OneStep RT-PCR kit. Libraries were constructed in a second round of multiplex PCR, after which size selection and purification were carried out. Sequencing of the libraries was done on an Illumina HiSeq2000 using paired-end 100 bp reads. Per the authors' processing: SOAPnuke was used to process the raw data, with reads discarded if the reads contained adapters or uncalled bases, had a mean Phred below 15, or lacked an exact constant-primer or identifier match. COPE v1.2.5 was used to merge the high-quality paired reads, and each unique nucleotide sequence was defined as a clonotype. MiTCR v1.1 was used to align the clonotypes against IMGT TRBV, TRBD and TRBJ reference segments. The analysis was restricted to V-J combinations with a frequency above 0.0001, which together covered 99.2% of the repertoires. A TCS score was defined as the ratio between F50 (clonal expansion) and ExV (chaos), using BLOSUM62-based TCRdist between CDR3 peptides within each V-J. Welch's t-statistics and random forest reduced roughly 530 V-J features to 13, which were used in a naive Bayes classifier (R e1071). TCRdb took the public reads, trimmed them with fastp at Q25, ran MiXCR for clone calling and kept in-frame beta chains. CDR3 protein sequences are deduplicated, and each keeps its most common genes and DNA. For this entry, the V and J calls and clone size follow TCRdb and not the study's own pipeline. This sample comprises some 650,000 distinct CDR3 sequences, 15% to 20% of them detected only once. Clones ranked in the top ten supply 3% to 4% of the sample.

This sample stems from a study of T cells in Graves' hyperthyroidism and ophthalmopathy (dated by TCRdb to between 2018 and 2020). Background for the entire study: Peripheral blood was sampled at the time of initial diagnosis, prior to any treatment. Prospective prediction of ophthalmopathy was tested in an independent validation cohort of fewer than 20 hyperthyroidism patients and some 17 patients who later progressed to ophthalmopathy. A discovery cohort of about a hundred patients, approximately 45 with Graves' ophthalmopathy and fewer than 65 with stable Graves' hyperthyroidism, was used to find distinguishing TCR V-J signatures. According to the paper, TCR Vbeta CDR3 sequencing was carried out on about 140 peripheral blood samples, which came from fewer than 50 ophthalmopathy, approximately 72 hyperthyroidism and around 17 progressor patients. Thyroid tissue and blood T-cell repertoires from roughly 6 Graves' hyperthyroidism patients were also compared in the study. The 100 discovery patients were randomly split 7:3 into training and test sets. After blood sampling, hyperthyroidism patients were treated with methimazole at a starting dose of 30 mg daily, and ophthalmopathy patients were treated with high-dose intravenous methylprednisolone. What the work shows at the level of the full study, not this receptor alone: No statistical method was used to fix the sample size in advance, and group allocation was not hidden from the investigators. A 13 V-J signature model separated ophthalmopathy from stable hyperthyroidism, with nearly 90% sensitivity and about 81% specificity in cross-validation and 80%/75% in testing. In validation, the model predicted progression to ophthalmopathy with around 71% sensitivity and less than 80% specificity, a median of 6.5 months before onset. Blood samples also contained most of the expanded thyroid clonotypes (frequency above 0.001), which suggests that blood repertoires may reflect thyroid immune responses.

Ophthalmopathy patients had moderately to severely active disease, with a Clinical Activity Score of 3 or more, a NOSPECS grade of 4 or more, and a disease duration of less than 3 months. Patients with uncontrolled infections, other autoimmune diseases, pregnancy or lactation were excluded. Diagnoses relied on clinical symptoms, serum thyroxine and TRAb, thyroid ultrasound and orbital computed tomography. PBMCs were isolated from 7.5 to 10 ml of fresh peripheral blood by Ficoll-Paque density gradient centrifugation. Total RNA was extracted with Trizol reagent, and quality was checked on an Agilent 2100 Bioanalyzer. The germline V gene yields SGHVS for CDR1 and FNYEAQ for CDR2. Trimming accounts for 5 bases at V and 6 bases at J, while the number of junction bases matched to no gene is 0. The CDR3 goes from the cysteine to the phenylalanine over 12 residues. CDR3 DNA is the only sequence kept; it has 36 bases, read in frame from the first base.

What was sequenced was blood. The sequence derives from a woman in her 40s with Graves' ophthalmopathy. The rearrangement joined TRBV7-6 to TRBJ2-2, and 7 junctional nucleotides match TRBD1. The DNA reads TGTGCCAGCAGCGACAGGGCCGGGGAGCTGTTTTTT. Translated, this is CASSDRAGELFF.